This entry lists 10 T cell receptor beta chains sequenced from one sample in a study of blood T cell repertoires in COVID-19. Clones were read by immunoSEQ multiplex PCR, and TCRdb kept only the in-frame ones, dropping some. The sample shows about 280,000 clones, approximately 85% of them seen only once. Sequenced sample: peripheral blood. These receptors all stem from a man aged 50-59 years with active or convalescent COVID-19.

J is TRBJ2-4 and V is TRBV4-1; D unresolved. This CDR3 is built from 19 residues. Trimming took 1 base from V and 1 from J, leaving 20 bases between them. Germline CDR1 and CDR2: MGHRA and YSYEKL. CDR3 sequence reads: CASSQVPAAVGSAKNIQYF. CDR3 coding DNA: TGCGCCAGCAGCCAAGTGCCGGCGGCAGTCGGGTCGGCCAAAAACATTCAGTACTTC.

This clone was seen just once. This chain joins TRBV6-2 or TRBV6-3 and TRBJ2-7, with 11 positions matching TRBD2. V dropped 4 bases and J dropped 3; count of bases not matched to a gene: 2. The CDR3 covers 14 residues. The germline V gene has CDR1 MNHEY and CDR2 SVGEGT. The CDR3 DNA reads as TGTGCCAGCAGTTTAGCGGGAGGGGGCTACGAGCAGTACTTC. Protein: CASSLAGGGYEQYF.

CDR3 region: CASSPPSGGASTDTQYF. In DNA form, the CDR3 reads TGTGCCAGCAGCCCACCTTCGGGCGGGGCTAGCACAGATACGCAGTATTTT. V and J are TRBV5-4 and TRBJ2-3; possibly TRBD2 for D (6 bases). Per germline, CDR1 SGHNT and CDR2 YYREEE (reference sequence). V gave up 4 bases and J gave up 0 bases, with 18 bases separating them. This CDR3 contains 17 residues.

The rearrangement links TRBV4-1 to TRBJ2-3; TRBD1 matches at 7 bases. This CDR3 has 17 amino acids. Germline V gives CDR1 MGHRA, CDR2 YSYEKL. The V and J ends lost 4 bases and 3 bases, in that order; junction bases with no gene match: 13. The CDR3, as DNA: TGCGCCAGCAGCCTTGTGGACAGGTGGGCAGAAACAGATACGCAGTATTTT. Its translation is CASSLVDRWAETDTQYF.

J is TRBJ1-4 and V is TRBV4-1; D may be TRBD1 (5 bases). The CDR3 loop spans 16 amino acids. With 1 base removed from V and 8 bases from J, the gap between germline ends came to 17 bases. CDR1 is MGHRA and CDR2 is YSYEKL in the germline V gene. The CDR3 nucleotides are TGCGCCAGCAGCCAAGCCGGCTGGGGCACCCCGGAAAAACTGTTTTTT. This encodes CASSQAGWGTPEKLFF.

The rearrangement uses TRBV7-9 and TRBJ1-1; D is ambiguous. The V gene's germline CDR1 is SEHNR and CDR2 FQNEAQ (reference sequence). There are 12 residues in the CDR3. Trimming took 6 bases from V and 1 from J, leaving 6 bases between them. Written as DNA, the CDR3 is TGTGCCAGCAGACTCCAGAACACTGAAGCTTTCTTT. Translation gives CASRLQNTEAFF. Full variable domain (remainder filled in from reference TRBV7-9 and TRBJ1-1): DTGVSQNPRHKITKRGQNVTFRCDPISEHNRLYWYRQTLGQGPEFLTYFQNEAQLEKSRLLSDRFSAERPKGSFSTLEIQRTEQGDSAMYLCASRLQNTEAFFGQGTRLTVV.

The chain recombines TRBV5-1 with TRBJ1-1; the match to TRBD1 covers 7 bases. In germline, CDR1 is SGHRS, CDR2 YFSETQ. With 4 bases clipped from V and 6 bases from J, the junction kept 3 bases outside the gene matches. CDR3 length: 12 amino acids. The CDR3: CASSLDRSEAFF. The CDR3 DNA reads TGCGCCAGCAGCCTGGACAGGTCTGAAGCTTTCTTT.

In its sample, this clone was seen once. CDR3 region: CASGFKSGEVGSNGYTF. The DNA of the CDR3 is TGTGCTAGTGGTTTTAAAAGTGGGGAGGTGGGATCGAATGGCTACACCTTC. This chain joins TRBV12-5 and TRBJ1-2; D gene ambiguous. CDR1 is LGHNT, CDR2 FRNRAP, per germline. Between the trimmed V and J ends, which lost 3 bases and 6 bases, there was a span of 23 bases. CDR3 length: 17 amino acids.

A remark on this clone: The conserved phenylalanine or tryptophan is not found at the CDR3 terminus, so this likely reflects a read error. No DNA is shown, since the ends of the CDR3 on it are uncertain; the CDR3 is the one TCRdb lists. This CDR3 is CASSGPGEKAL. The chain combines TRBV21-1 with TRBJ2-7; the table calls TRBD2, which could not be checked here. TRBV21-1 is a pseudogene. The CDR3 contains 11 residues when both ends are counted.

CDR3 sequence reads: CASNQGKRGSYEQYF. The CDR3 bases are TGTGCCAGCAACCAGGGGAAAAGGGGATCCTACGAGCAGTACTTC. This chain links TRBV7-9 with TRBJ2-7; D might be TRBD1 (6 bases). V dropped 7 bases and J dropped 1 base, with 17 bases sitting between them. This CDR3 spans 15 amino acids. CDR1 and CDR2 from the germline V gene are SEHNR and FQNEAQ (reference sequence).